This TCR beta chain was sequenced during a study of blood T cell repertoires in COVID-19. Study-wide background: Samples representing acute and convalescent COVID-19 were sourced from the United States, Italy and Spain.

Here immunoSEQ multiplex PCR was the method, and the copy in TCRdb shows in-frame clones only, minus some. The sample has about 78,000 clones; approximately 90% are singletons. The sample consisted of peripheral blood. This clonotype was sampled from a man in his 70s with active or convalescent COVID-19.

Here the CDR3 DNA reads TGTGCCAGCAGCCGGACGCGACTAGTGTACGATACGCAGTATTTT. Translating gives CASSRTRLVYDTQYF. This chain uses TRBV5-6 with TRBJ2-3, with TRBD2 as a possible D gene (6 bases). V was pared by 4 bases and J by 6 bases, with 18 bases between. The CDR3 runs 15 residues. The V gene's germline CDR1 is SGHDT and CDR2 YYEEEE.